Listed below are T cell receptor beta chains from one sample, sequenced in a study of blood T cells in healthy people across ages. TCRdb itself ran the 5' RACE reads through MiXCR, one entry per CDR3 protein. The data contain around 1,500,000 distinct CDR3 sequences, roughly 40% of them singletons. Sequenced material: blood. These receptors all stem from a woman younger than 35 in good health. Each CDR3 is given with its conserved first and last residue. Fields, in order: V gene, D gene, J gene, clone size, CDR3 DNA, CDR3 protein. D genes are given only for firm matches. Not all rows give a size; the values are once, few, many and, for expanded clones, a class.

>TRBV5-1|NA|TRBJ2-7|NA
TGCGCCAGCAGCTTGATGGGCAGACTAAATTCCTACGAGCAGTACTTC
CASSLMGRLNSYEQYF
>TRBV30|TRBD1|TRBJ1-2|few
TGTGCCTGGAGTGTTGGGACAGGGGGCGGCTACACCTTC
CAWSVGTGGGYTF
>TRBV20-1|NA|TRBJ1-1|NA
TGCAGTGCTAGAGATCGGATTCGGGGAACTAACACTGAAGCTTTCTTT
CSARDRIRGTNTEAFF
>TRBV11-2|NA|TRBJ2-5|NA
TGTGCCAGCAGCCCGAGAGGGGATGAGACCCAGTACTTC
CASSPRGDETQYF
>TRBV12-3/TRBV12-4|TRBD1|TRBJ1-2|few
TGTGCCAGCAGCTCTGTCCAGGGGGGAGGCTACACCTTC
CASSSVQGGGYTF
>TRBV11-2|NA|TRBJ1-1|NA
TGTGCCAGCACCATACAGGGCCCTATGAACACTGAAGCTTTCTTT
CASTIQGPMNTEAFF
>TRBV7-2|NA|TRBJ2-3|NA
TGTGCCAGCAGCTTAGGTATCGACGGCGCAGATACGCAGTATTTT
CASSLGIDGADTQYF
>TRBV6-5|NA|TRBJ1-2|NA
TGTGCCAGCAGTTACGGGCAGGTCGGGCGATACTATGGCTACACCTTC
CASSYGQVGRYYGYTF
>TRBV14|NA|TRBJ2-7|NA
TGTGCCAGCAACCCCATCGGTACCTACGAGCAGTACTTC
CASNPIGTYEQYF
>TRBV30|TRBD1|TRBJ2-7|NA
TGTGCCTACCTCGGCAGTCCACAGGGGCCCTACGAGCAGTACTTC
CAYLGSPQGPYEQYF
>TRBV12-3/TRBV12-4|TRBD2|TRBJ2-3|many
TGTGCCAGCAGTTCTAGCGGGAGGGGAACAGATACGCAGTATTTT
CASSSSGRGTDTQYF
>TRBV12-3/TRBV12-4|TRBD2|TRBJ2-7|NA
TGTGCCAGCAGTTTGTGGCTAGCGGGGGGCGAGCAGTACTTC
CASSLWLAGGEQYF
>TRBV29-1|NA|TRBJ1-1|NA
TGCAGCGTTGAGGCGTTCGGGGGGTCGGGGACTGAAGCTTTCTTT
CSVEAFGGSGTEAFF
>TRBV7-2|TRBD1|TRBJ1-2|NA
TGTGCCAGCAGCTTAGCCGGGAGGGGGCACGGCTACACCTTC
CASSLAGRGHGYTF
>TRBV5-1|TRBD1|TRBJ2-2|few
TGCGCCAGCAGCTTTTTAGGGGGCTGGACCGGGGAGCTGTTTTTT
CASSFLGGWTGELFF
>TRBV7-6|TRBD1|TRBJ1-1|NA
TGTGCCAGCAGCCCACTTCCCTCAGACAGGGGGAACACTGAAGCTTTCTTT
CASSPLPSDRGNTEAFF
>TRBV7-9|NA|TRBJ1-2|few
TGTGCCAGCAGCCCTTTGGGCCCGGGGGGGACCTATGGCTACACCTTC
CASSPLGPGGTYGYTF
>TRBV6-5|NA|TRBJ2-1|few
TGTGCCAGCAGTAGGCCGGGCCATGAGCAGTTCTTC
CASSRPGHEQFF
>TRBV6-2/TRBV6-3|NA|TRBJ2-1|NA
TGTGCCAGCACCACGGGGGGCAAGGGGCAGTTCTTC
CASTTGGKGQFF